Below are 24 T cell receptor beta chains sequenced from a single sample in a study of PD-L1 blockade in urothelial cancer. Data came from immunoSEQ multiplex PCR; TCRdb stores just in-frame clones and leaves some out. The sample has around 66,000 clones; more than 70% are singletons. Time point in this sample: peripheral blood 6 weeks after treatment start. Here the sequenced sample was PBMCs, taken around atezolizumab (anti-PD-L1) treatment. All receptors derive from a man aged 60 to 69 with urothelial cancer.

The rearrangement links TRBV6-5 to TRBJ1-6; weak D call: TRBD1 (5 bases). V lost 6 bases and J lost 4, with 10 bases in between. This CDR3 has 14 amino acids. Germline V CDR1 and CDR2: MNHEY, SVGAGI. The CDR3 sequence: CASSLGQYNSPLHF. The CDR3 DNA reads TGTGCCAGCAGCCTTGGACAATATAATTCACCCCTCCACTTT.

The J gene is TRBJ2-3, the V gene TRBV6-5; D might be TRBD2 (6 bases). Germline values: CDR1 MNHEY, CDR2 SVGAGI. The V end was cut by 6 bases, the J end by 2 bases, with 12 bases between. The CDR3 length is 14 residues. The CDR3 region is CASRASVSTDTQYF. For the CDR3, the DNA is TGTGCCAGCAGGGCTAGCGTATCCACAGATACGCAGTATTTT.

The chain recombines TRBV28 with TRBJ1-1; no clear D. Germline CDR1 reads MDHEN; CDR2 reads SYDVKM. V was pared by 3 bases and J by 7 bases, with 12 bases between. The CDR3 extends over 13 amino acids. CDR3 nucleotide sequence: TGTGCCAGCAGTTTCTCGGGTAGTAATGAAGCTTTCTTT. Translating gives CASSFSGSNEAFF.

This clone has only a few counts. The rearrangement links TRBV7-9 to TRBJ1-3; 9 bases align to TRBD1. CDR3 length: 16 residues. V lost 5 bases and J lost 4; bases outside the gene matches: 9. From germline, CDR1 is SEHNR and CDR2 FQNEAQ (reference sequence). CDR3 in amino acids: CASSGRTGARGNTIYF. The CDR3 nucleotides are TGTGCCAGCAGCGGACGGACAGGGGCGAGGGGAAACACCATATATTTT.

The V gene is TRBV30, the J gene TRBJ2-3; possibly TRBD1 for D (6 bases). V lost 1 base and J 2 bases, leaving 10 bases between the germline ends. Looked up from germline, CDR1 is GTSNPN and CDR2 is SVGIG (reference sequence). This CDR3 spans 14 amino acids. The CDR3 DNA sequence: TGTGCCTGGAGTGCTTTGGGGGCCACAGATACGCAGTATTTT. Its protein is CAWSALGATDTQYF.

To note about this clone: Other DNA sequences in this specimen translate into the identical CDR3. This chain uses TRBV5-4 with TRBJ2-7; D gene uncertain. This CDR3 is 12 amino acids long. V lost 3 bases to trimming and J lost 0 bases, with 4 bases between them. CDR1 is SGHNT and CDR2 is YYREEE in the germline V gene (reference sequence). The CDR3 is CASSSSSYEQYF. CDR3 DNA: TGTGCCAGCAGCTCCTCCTCCTACGAGCAGTACTTC.

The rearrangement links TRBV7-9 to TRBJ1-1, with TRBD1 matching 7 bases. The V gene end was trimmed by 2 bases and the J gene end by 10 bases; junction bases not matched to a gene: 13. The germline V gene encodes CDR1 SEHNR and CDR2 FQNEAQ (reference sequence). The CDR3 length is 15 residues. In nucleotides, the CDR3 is TGTGCCAGCAGCTTATACTCTGGAGGTCCAGGGGGAGCTTTCTTT. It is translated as CASSLYSGGPGGAFF.

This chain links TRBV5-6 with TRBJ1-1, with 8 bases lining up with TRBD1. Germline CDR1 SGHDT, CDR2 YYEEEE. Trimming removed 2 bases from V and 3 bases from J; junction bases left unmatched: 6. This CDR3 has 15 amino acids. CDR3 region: CASSFWTGRDTEAFF. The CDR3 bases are TGTGCCAGCAGCTTCTGGACAGGGAGGGACACTGAAGCTTTCTTT.

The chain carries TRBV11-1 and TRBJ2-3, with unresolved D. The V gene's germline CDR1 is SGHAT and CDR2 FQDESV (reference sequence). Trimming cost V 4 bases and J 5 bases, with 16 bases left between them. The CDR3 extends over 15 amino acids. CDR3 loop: CASSSPHGARDTQYF. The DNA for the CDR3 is TGTGCCAGCAGCTCCCCCCACGGAGCACGAGATACGCAGTATTTT.

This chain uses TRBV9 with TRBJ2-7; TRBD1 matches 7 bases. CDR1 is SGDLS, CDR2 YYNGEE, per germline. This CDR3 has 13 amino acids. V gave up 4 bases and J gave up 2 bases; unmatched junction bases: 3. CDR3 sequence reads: CASSSQGTYEQYF. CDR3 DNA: TGTGCCAGCAGCTCACAGGGGACCTACGAGCAGTACTTC. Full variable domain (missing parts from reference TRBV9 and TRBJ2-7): DSGVTQTPKHLITATGQRVTLRCSPRSGDLSVYWYQQSLDQGLQFLIQYYNGEERAKGNILERFSAQQFPDLHSELNLSSLELGDSALYFCASSSQGTYEQYFGPGTRLTVT.

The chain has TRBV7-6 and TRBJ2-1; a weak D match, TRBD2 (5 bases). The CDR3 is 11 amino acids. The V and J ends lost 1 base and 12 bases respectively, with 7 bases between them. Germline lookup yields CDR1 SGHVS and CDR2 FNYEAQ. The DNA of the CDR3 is TGTGCCAGCAGCTTAGGTAGCGTGCAGTTCTTC. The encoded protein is CASSLGSVQFF.

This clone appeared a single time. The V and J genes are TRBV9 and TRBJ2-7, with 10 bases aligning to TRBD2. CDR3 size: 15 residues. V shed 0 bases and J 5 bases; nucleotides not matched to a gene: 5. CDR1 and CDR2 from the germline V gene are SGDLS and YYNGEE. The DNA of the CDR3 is TGTGCCAGCAGCGTAGTAGCCAGCGGGGGGGACGAGCAGTACTTC. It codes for CASSVVASGGDEQYF.

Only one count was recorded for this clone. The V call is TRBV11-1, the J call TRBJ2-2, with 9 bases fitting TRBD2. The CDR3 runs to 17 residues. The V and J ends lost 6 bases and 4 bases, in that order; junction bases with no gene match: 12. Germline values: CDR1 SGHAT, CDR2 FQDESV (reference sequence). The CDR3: CASRLSLAGTFTGELFF. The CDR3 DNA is TGTGCCAGCAGACTTAGTCTAGCGGGGACATTCACCGGGGAGCTGTTTTTT.

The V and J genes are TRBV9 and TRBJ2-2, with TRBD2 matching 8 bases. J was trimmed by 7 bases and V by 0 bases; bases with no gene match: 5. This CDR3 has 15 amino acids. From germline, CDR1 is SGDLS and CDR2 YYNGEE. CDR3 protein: CASSVEAGGIGELFF. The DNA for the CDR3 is TGTGCCAGCAGCGTAGAGGCGGGAGGCATCGGGGAGCTGTTTTTT.

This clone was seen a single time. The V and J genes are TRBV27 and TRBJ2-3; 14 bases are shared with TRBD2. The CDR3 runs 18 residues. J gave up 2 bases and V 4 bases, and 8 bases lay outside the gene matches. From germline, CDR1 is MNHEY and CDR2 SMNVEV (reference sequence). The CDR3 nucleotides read TGTGCCAGCAGTTCCCCCGGGACTAGCGGGAGATACACAGATACGCAGTATTTT. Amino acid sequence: CASSSPGTSGRYTDTQYF.

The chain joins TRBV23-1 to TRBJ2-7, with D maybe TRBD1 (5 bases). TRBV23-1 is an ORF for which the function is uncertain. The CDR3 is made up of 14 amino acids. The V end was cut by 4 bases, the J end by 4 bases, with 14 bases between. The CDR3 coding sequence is TGCGCCAGCAGTCGTGTGACAGACTGGTACGAGCAGTACTTC. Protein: CASSRVTDWYEQYF.

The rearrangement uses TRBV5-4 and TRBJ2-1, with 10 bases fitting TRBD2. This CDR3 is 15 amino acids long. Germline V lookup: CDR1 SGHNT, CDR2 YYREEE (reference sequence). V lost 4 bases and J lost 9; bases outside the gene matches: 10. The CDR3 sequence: CASSRGLAEDGEQFF. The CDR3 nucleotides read TGTGCCAGCAGCCGCGGACTAGCGGAGGATGGTGAGCAGTTCTTC.

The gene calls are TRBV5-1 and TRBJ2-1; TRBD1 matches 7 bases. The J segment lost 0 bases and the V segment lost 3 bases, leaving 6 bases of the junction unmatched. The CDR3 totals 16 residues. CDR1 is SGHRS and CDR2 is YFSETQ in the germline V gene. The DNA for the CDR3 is TGCGCCAGCAGCTCTACAGGGGCTAGCTCCTACAATGAGCAGTTCTTC. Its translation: CASSSTGASSYNEQFF.

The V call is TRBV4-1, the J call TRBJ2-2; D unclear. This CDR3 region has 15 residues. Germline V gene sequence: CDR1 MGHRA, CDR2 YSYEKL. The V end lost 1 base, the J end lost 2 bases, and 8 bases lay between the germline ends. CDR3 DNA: TGCGCCAGCAGCCAAGCCAGCGCCAACACCGGGGAGCTGTTTTTT. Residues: CASSQASANTGELFF.

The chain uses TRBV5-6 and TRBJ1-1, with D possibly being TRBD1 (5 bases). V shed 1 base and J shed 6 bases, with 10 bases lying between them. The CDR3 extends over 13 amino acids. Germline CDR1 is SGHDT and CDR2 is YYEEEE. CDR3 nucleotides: TGTGCCAGCAGCTTGTTTTGGGGGGCTGAAGCTTTCTTT. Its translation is CASSLFWGAEAFF. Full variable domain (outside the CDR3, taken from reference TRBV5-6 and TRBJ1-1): DAGVTQSPTHLIKTRGQQVTLRCSPKSGHDTVSWYQQALGQGPQFIFQYYEEEERQRGNFPDRFSGHQFPNYSSELNVNALLLGDSALYLCASSLFWGAEAFFGQGTRLTVV.

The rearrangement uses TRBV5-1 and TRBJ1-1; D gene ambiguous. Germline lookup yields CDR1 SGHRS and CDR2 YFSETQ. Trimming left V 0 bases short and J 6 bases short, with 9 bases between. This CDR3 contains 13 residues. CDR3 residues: CASSLDPGSEAFF. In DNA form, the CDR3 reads TGCGCCAGCAGCTTGGATCCAGGCTCTGAAGCTTTCTTT.

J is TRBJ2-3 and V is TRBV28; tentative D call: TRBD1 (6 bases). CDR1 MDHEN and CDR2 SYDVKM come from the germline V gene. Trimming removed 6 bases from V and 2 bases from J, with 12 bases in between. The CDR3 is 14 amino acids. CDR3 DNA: TGTGCCAGCAGCTCGACAGGATTCACAGATACGCAGTATTTT. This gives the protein CASSSTGFTDTQYF.

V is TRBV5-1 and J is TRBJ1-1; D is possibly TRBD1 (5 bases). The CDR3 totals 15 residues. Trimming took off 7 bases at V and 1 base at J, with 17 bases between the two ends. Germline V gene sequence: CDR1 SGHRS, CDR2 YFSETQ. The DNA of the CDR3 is TGCGCCAGCGGGCTTCAGGGAGGTCCGAACACTGAAGCTTTCTTT. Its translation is CASGLQGGPNTEAFF.

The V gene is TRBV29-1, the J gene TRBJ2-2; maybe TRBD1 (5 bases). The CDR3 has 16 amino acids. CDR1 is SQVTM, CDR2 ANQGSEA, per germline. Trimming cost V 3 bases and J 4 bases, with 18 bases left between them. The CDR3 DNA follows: TGCAGCGTTGACAGGGCAAGGGGTACGGGCACCGGGGAGCTGTTTTTT. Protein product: CSVDRARGTGTGELFF.